Sequencing of this TCR beta chain was carried out in a study of vaccination effects on CD4 cells after COVID-19. Study background: Of the BNT162b2 and mRNA-1273 vaccines, participants received two doses of one or the other.

In regard to this clone: Its antigen remains unidentified.

Study-wide results and caveats: Cross-reactivity toward common cold coronaviruses was confined to only 1 of 255 vaccine-induced clones in healthy vaccinees. Late after vaccination, infection- and vaccine-induced clones showed marked clonal contraction.

Isolation of CD4+ T cells took place after approximately ten days of culture. Cultures received IL-2 medium that replaced half the medium on days 3 and 7. The data were produced by immunoSEQ multiplex PCR, yet TCRdb's version contains in-frame clones alone and is incomplete. The sample shows under 50,000 clones, over 50% of them seen only once. V was clipped by 6 bases and J by 0 bases, with 18 bases between them. This CDR3 comprises 17 residues. The V gene is TRBV23-1, the J gene TRBJ2-1, with D tentatively TRBD1 or TRBD2 (5 bases each). TRBV23-1 is assigned to the ORF class and has an uncertain function. The clonotype comes from a human donor who received a COVID-19 vaccine. The input for sequencing was CD4+ T cells from PBMCs cultured without peptide, taken before COVID-19 vaccination. In nucleotides, the CDR3 is TGCGCCAGCAGGCCGGGGCCCTCATTTGGCTCCTACAATGAGCAGTTCTTC. The encoded protein is CASRPGPSFGSYNEQFF.